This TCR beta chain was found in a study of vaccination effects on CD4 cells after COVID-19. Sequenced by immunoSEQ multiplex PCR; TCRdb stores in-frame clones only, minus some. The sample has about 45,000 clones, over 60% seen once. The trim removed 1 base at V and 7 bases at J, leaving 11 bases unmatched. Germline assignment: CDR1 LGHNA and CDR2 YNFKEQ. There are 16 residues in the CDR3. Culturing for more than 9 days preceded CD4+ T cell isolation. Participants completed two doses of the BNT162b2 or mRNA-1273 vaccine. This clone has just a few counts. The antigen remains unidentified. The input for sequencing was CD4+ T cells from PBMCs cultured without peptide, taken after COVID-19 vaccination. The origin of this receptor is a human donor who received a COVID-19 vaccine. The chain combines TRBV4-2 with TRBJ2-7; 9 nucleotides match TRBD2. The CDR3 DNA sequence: TGTGCCAGCAGCCAAGGAAGACATAGCGGGAGACGTGAGCAGTACTTC. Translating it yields CASSQGRHSGRREQYF.